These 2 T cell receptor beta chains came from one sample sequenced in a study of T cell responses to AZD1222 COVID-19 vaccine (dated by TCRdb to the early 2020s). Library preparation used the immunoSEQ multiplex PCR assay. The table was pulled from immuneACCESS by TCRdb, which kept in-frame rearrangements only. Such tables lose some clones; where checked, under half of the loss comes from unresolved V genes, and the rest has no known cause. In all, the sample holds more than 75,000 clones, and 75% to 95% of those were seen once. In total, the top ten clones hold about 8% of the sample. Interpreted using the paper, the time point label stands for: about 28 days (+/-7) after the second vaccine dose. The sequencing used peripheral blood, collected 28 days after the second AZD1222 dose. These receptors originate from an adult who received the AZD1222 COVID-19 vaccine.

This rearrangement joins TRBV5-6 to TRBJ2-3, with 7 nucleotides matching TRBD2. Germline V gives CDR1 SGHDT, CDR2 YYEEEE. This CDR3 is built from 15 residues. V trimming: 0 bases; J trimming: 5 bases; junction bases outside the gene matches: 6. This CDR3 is CASSLVPGGGDTQYF. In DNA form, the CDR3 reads TGTGCCAGCAGCTTGGTGCCGGGAGGTGGAGATACGCAGTATTTT.

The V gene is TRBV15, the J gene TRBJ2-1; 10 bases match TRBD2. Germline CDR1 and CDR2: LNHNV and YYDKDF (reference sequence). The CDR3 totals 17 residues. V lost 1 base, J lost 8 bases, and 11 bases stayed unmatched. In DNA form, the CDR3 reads TGTGCCACCAGCAGAGGAGTTTTGGTAGCGGGAGGATATGAGCAGTTCTTC. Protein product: CATSRGVLVAGGYEQFF.